Only one count was recorded for the clone carrying this T cell receptor (beta chain). The sample comes from a study of blood T cell repertoires in COVID-19. CDR3 length: 14 amino acids. Original processing notes: For nucleated cells, counts were estimated from reference gene primer amplification. Libraries were prepared by immunoSEQ multiplex PCR; TCRdb keeps only in-frame clonotypes and omits some of them. V and J calls and clone size are copied from that table; D and trimming were computed from the DNA. The table includes a few hundred thousand clones, around 82% detected once. The sample was PBMCs or T cells enriched from blood (not recorded which). The chain recombines TRBV21-1 with TRBJ2-5; the tabulated D call, TRBD1, remains unverified against the DNA. TRBV21-1 is assigned pseudogene status. The sequence was collected from a man aged 45-65 years who had recovered from COVID-19. CDR3 sequence: CASRGTGGVETQYF. The CDR3 coding sequence is TGTGCCAGCAGAGGAACAGGGGGCGTCGAGACCCAGTACTTC.